A single sample gave rise to the 6 T cell receptor beta chains below, sequenced in a study of cytomegalovirus exposure and HLA in healthy donors. With 60 Vbeta and 13 Jbeta primers, the PCR was carried out. The method was immunoSEQ multiplex PCR; TCRdb's version includes in-frame clones alone and lacks a portion of them. Its table lists some 44,000 clones. Sequencing used PBMCs. The source of these receptors is a woman in her 30s in good health and CMV-seronegative.

The CDR3 region is CATSRVLAGSYEQFF. CDR3 DNA sequence: TGTGCCACCAGCAGAGTCCTAGCGGGAAGCTATGAGCAGTTCTTC. V gene TRBV15 combines with J gene TRBJ2-1, with TRBD2 matching 9 bases. Germline CDR1 is LNHNV and CDR2 is YYDKDF (reference sequence). CDR3 length: 15 amino acids. J gave up 8 bases and V 1 base, and 6 bases lay outside the gene matches.

The V call is TRBV28, the J call TRBJ2-7; tentative D call: TRBD1 (6 bases). Germline V gene data show CDR1 as MDHEN and CDR2 as SYDVKM. Deletions cut 3 bases from V and 3 bases from J, with 12 bases between. This CDR3 region has 14 residues. This CDR3 reads CASSLGGQIYEQYF. The DNA of the CDR3 is TGTGCCAGCAGTTTGGGTGGACAGATCTACGAGCAGTACTTC.

J is TRBJ2-5 and V is TRBV6-1, with a possible D match to TRBD2 (6 bases). The J call may be wrong; the DNA end is better matched by TRBJ2-7. This CDR3 has 15 amino acids. Germline values: CDR1 MNHNS, CDR2 SASEGT. Here the CDR3 DNA reads TGTGCCAGCAGTGAATCCACCGCGGGACCCTACGAGCAGTACTTC. Its protein is CASSESTAGPYEQYF.

V gene TRBV10-1 combines with J gene TRBJ2-7; 9 positions match TRBD1. The germline gives CDR1 WNHNN, CDR2 SYGVQD (reference sequence). This CDR3 region has 12 residues. The V gene end was trimmed by 5 bases and the J gene end by 7 bases; junction bases not matched to a gene: 3. The DNA for the CDR3 is TGCGCCAGCAGTCAGACAGGGGGGGAGCAGTACTTC. It translates to CASSQTGGEQYF.

The V and J genes are TRBV9 and TRBJ1-1; D gene ambiguous. CDR1 and CDR2 (germline): SGDLS, YYNGEE. There are 14 residues in the CDR3. Trimming removed 0 bases from V and 4 bases from J, with 10 bases in between. This chain's CDR3 is CASSVDAHSTEAFF. In nucleotides, the CDR3 is TGTGCCAGCAGCGTAGACGCGCACAGCACTGAAGCTTTCTTT.

The chain is built from TRBV10-1 and TRBJ2-2; the match to TRBD2 covers 15 bases. Germline loops: CDR1 WNHNN, CDR2 SYGVQD (reference sequence). The CDR3 sequence is 17 residues long. V lost 7 bases, J lost 5 bases, and 8 bases stayed unmatched. The CDR3: CASIGLAGGEGTGELFF. In DNA form, the CDR3 reads TGCGCCAGCATCGGACTAGCGGGAGGGGAGGGTACCGGGGAGCTGTTTTTT.